This TCR beta chain was recovered during a study of T-cell memory formation after mild COVID-19 (dated by TCRdb to the early 2020s). Regarding the complete study: Most TCR sequence clusters were specific to one of the two donors. Longitudinal TCRalpha and TCRbeta repertoire sequencing tracked T-cell clones expanding and contracting after mild COVID-19 in a couple of donors. The cohort was made up of two young adult volunteers, one female and one male, who were previously healthy. Overall results and qualifications from the work: Whether the second-wave clones peaking on day 37 were SARS-CoV-2 specific was not confirmed. The detection of some responding clones in pre-infection memory suggests that pre-existing cross-reactive memory T cells joined the SARS-CoV-2 response. From day 15 to 85, contracting clones showed balanced CD4/CD8 phenotypes, whereas a second wave of clones that expanded from day 15 to 37 leaned towards CD4+. The study covered only two mild cases, and larger cohorts including severe cases with pre-infection samples were considered necessary. Contracting CD4+ clones were located mainly in the CM and EM memory subsets, whereas CD8+ clones were found to be enriched in EMRA.

PBMCs were isolated by Ficoll-Paque density gradient centrifugation. This clonotype came up a few times. The antigen this receptor binds is unknown. Within one base of it there is no much larger clone, and no base qualities were kept. For sequencing, an Illumina NovaSeq 6000 was employed. cDNA libraries for TCRalpha and TCRbeta were prepared by 5'RACE using constant-segment primers, with sample barcodes and unique molecular identifiers added. Trizol reagent was used to extract RNA from every sample. Library amplification was performed in two PCR steps, and a second sample barcode and Illumina TruSeq adapters were introduced in the second step. Libraries were sequenced on an Illumina NovaSeq with 2 x 150 bp paired-end reads. The source study handled its data this way. Reads were demultiplexed and collapsed into UMI-guided consensus sequences with migec v1.2.7. Using mixcr v2.1.11, the UMI consensuses were aligned to TRA and TRB V and J templates and assembled into clonotypes. Clonotypes were classified as expanded or contracted when called significant by both edgeR and NoisET, with noise models trained on biological replicates. For edgeR calls, a false discovery rate-adjusted p below 0.01 and a log2 fold-change threshold of 1 were applied. As an exploratory analysis of dynamics, max-normalized trajectories of the 1000 most abundant clonotypes were examined by PCA with hierarchical clustering. Separately sequenced CD4+ and CD8+ repertoires were used to assign a CD4 or CD8 phenotype to each responding clone. TCRdb reprocessing: public reads trimmed at Q25 with fastp, clones called with MiXCR, in-frame beta chains kept. Rows are unified per CDR3 protein, each entry keeping the most common DNA and genes. TCRdb's processing, not the authors', yielded these V and J calls. This sample has hundreds of thousands of distinct CDR3 sequences in its table, and roughly 22% of those were observed once. The ten largest account for roughly 8.1% of the sample.

The V and J ends are trimmed by 4 bases and 6 bases, leaving 9 bases between them. CDR1 and CDR2, looked up from the germline V gene (reference sequence), are LGHDT and YNNKEL. From the cysteine up to the phenylalanine, the CDR3 has a length of 13 residues. Solely the CDR3 DNA is kept, with 39 bases framed from the first base. The receptor comes from an adult woman who had mild COVID-19 (a few samples of this study predate the infection). The sample titles of this study are shuffled in the database, so cell type and time point are left out; the donor was told from shared clones. The chain is made from TRBV3-1 and TRBJ2-2, with the D gene call left open. Material: PBMCs or a T cell subset sorted from them (not recorded which). The DNA reads TGTGCCAGCAGCCCTCCTAACGCCGGGGAGCTGTTTTTT. Translated, it reads CASSPPNAGELFF. Beyond the CDR3, the reference TRBV3-1 and TRBJ2-2 genes provide the residues; the full variable domain reads: DTAVSQTPKYLVTQMGNDKSIKCEQNLGHDTMYWYKQDSKKFLKIMFSYNNKELIINETVPNRFSPKSPDKAHLNLHINSLELGDSAVYFCASSPPNAGELFFGEGSRLTVL.